The text below deals with one T cell receptor beta chain. Its antigen is unknown. This sample was included in a study of T cell repertoires in aging, cancer and after chemotherapy. Across the whole study: Patients with glioblastoma brain tumors were sampled before and after temozolomide-based therapy. Study-wide points: Healthy donors lost TCR diversity with age mainly through richness, cancer patients through richness and evenness.

TRB rearrangements spanning V, D and J were amplified using mixed TRB-A/B primers. TCRdb reprocessed the multiplex PCR reads with MiXCR, giving one entry per CDR3 protein. The sample comprises some 9,000 distinct CDR3 sequences, 35% to 50% of which are singletons, and approximately 13% rests with the top ten. TCR beta rearrangements were amplified from peripheral blood genomic DNA. V was cut by 11 bases and J by 3 bases, with 8 bases left in between. This CDR3 contains 11 residues. CDR1 is LNHDA and CDR2 is SQIVND in the germline V gene (reference sequence). Sequenced input: blood. The sequence derives from a human donor with a solid tumor. This chain joins TRBV19 and TRBJ1-5; tentative D call: TRBD1 (5 bases). The CDR3 region is CAGGFNQPQHF. The CDR3 DNA follows: TGTGCCGGGGGATTCAATCAGCCCCAGCATTTT.